The clone carrying this T cell receptor (beta chain) showed up just a few times. Antigen unknown. Sorting of CD4+ naive, central memory, regulatory and stem cell-like memory cells was performed via CD45RO/CCR7/CD25/CD127/CD95/CD27. These data belong to a study of beta chain features in type 1 diabetes. Whole-study findings and limits: Patients with Type 1 diabetes showed moderately but significantly shorter TCRB CDR3s in all four CD4+ subsets.

Looked up from germline, CDR1 is SGHTA and CDR2 is FQGNSA. CDR3 length equals 16 residues. J gave up 6 bases and V 0 bases, and 4 bases lay outside the gene matches. As every portion of the isolated RNA was reverse transcribed, the sequencing read expressed TCRB transcripts. The repertoire was sequenced with immunoSEQ multiplex PCR; TCRdb's copy has only in-frame clones and lacks some. This table holds about 360,000 clones, around 12% found once. Sequencing input: naive CD4+ T cells from blood. The sequence was obtained from a woman aged 18-29 years with type 1 diabetes. This chain links TRBV7-2 with TRBJ2-3, with 12 nucleotides matching TRBD2. The CDR3: CASSLALAGGRDTQYF. The CDR3 DNA follows: TGTGCCAGCAGCTTAGCGCTAGCGGGGGGGCGGGATACGCAGTATTTT.